Listed here is a single T cell receptor beta chain. The data were taken from a study of blood T cell repertoires in COVID-19. Trimming cost V 0 bases and J 9 bases, with 9 bases left between them. Germline V lookup: CDR1 LGHNA, CDR2 YNFKEQ. The CDR3 has 13 amino acids. Using immunoSEQ multiplex PCR, the repertoire was profiled, and TCRdb retains in-frame clones only, with some absent. Altogether 150,000 to 200,000 clones are present, 80% to 90% being singletons, with the ten largest covering about a tenth. V and J are TRBV4-2 and TRBJ2-1, with no clear D. The receptor's source is a human donor with active or convalescent COVID-19. The donor label of this sample is uncertain. Sequenced input: peripheral blood. Here the CDR3 reads CASSQEVALEQFF. DNA of the CDR3: TGTGCCAGCAGCCAAGAGGTTGCACTTGAGCAGTTCTTC.